The rows below give T cell receptor beta chains drawn from one sample of a study of monozygotic twins with inflammatory bowel disease. TCRdb reprocessed the 5' RACE reads, keeping one entry per CDR3 protein, no DNA. With about 85,000 distinct CDR3 sequences in the sample, the ten largest clones hold just under 7.5%. Sequenced material: blood. The receptors originated from a human donor with ulcerative colitis or Crohn's disease, or a healthy co-twin of an affected twin (not recorded which). Each CDR3 is given with its conserved first and last residue. Size tells how often a clone was seen (once, few, many) or the class of an expanded clone, and some rows leave it out.

V gene	J gene	clone size	CDR3 protein
TRBV5-5	TRBJ1-1	NA	CASTRTGSNTEAFF
TRBV6-1	TRBJ2-2	NA	CASSHKPTGIGDTGELFF
TRBV6-5	TRBJ1-3	NA	CASSNRDPGRNTIYF
TRBV27	TRBJ1-2	NA	CASSLSGPFLSYTF
TRBV20-1	TRBJ2-3	NA	CSAPRDSSTDTQYF
TRBV7-9	TRBJ2-4	medium-sized	CASSPQSTSKNMQYF
TRBV20-1	TRBJ1-6	NA	CSAGSEGRSSYNSPLHF
TRBV7-2	TRBJ1-1	NA	CASSLVRQRFGTEAFF
TRBV3-1	TRBJ1-1	NA	CASTRNTYTEAFF
TRBV7-2	TRBJ1-4	NA	CASSPRLTGFRNEKLFF
TRBV5-4	TRBJ2-3	NA	CASSLKGGTDTQYF
TRBV7-2	TRBJ2-7	NA	CASSLQAVSYEQYF
TRBV25-1	TRBJ1-2	NA	CASSGLRTGLYGYTF
TRBV20-1	TRBJ2-7	NA	CSANRENGYEQYF
TRBV5-1	TRBJ2-1	NA	CASSPGRTAYNEQFF
TRBV5-1	TRBJ2-1	NA	CASSFEGPYNEQFF
TRBV20-1	TRBJ2-5	NA	CSGHRDREMKTQYF
TRBV7-9	TRBJ2-3	NA	CASGGSISTDTQYF
TRBV7-2	TRBJ1-5	NA	CASGPGVQPQHF
TRBV5-1	TRBJ1-2	NA	CASSLGTGDGYTF
TRBV6-5	TRBJ1-4	NA	CASSFTGGNEKLFF
TRBV3-1	TRBJ2-3	NA	CASSPRGRGAFTDTQYF
TRBV19	TRBJ2-1	NA	CASSQGGPYNEQFF
TRBV7-9	TRBJ1-4	NA	CASSHVSTNEKLFF
TRBV7-9	TRBJ1-5	NA	CASSLVGGGAAQPQHF
TRBV27	TRBJ2-7	NA	CASGRGGGNSYEQYF
TRBV20-1	TRBJ2-7	NA	CSATGGRYEQYF
TRBV3-1	TRBJ2-7	NA	CASSQDLSSSGRKLVEQYF
TRBV10-3	TRBJ2-5	NA	CAISEKGLYQETQYF
TRBV20-1	TRBJ2-5	NA	CSAPNLAGEETQYF
TRBV25-1	TRBJ1-1	NA	CASSAPGDLTEAFF
TRBV4-2	TRBJ2-5	NA	CASSPAGETQYF
TRBV7-6	TRBJ2-1	NA	CASSVESVSYNEQFF
TRBV27	TRBJ1-2	NA	CASSLSVGVIYGYTF
TRBV15	TRBJ2-1	NA	CATSRAAAYNEQFF
TRBV15	TRBJ1-2	NA	CATSPEMESGGYTF
TRBV5-1	TRBJ2-4	NA	CASSLGQENIQYF
TRBV27	TRBJ2-1	large	CASSLTRGGLNEQFF
TRBV2	TRBJ1-1	NA	CASSEAWRRRFEAFF
TRBV5-1	TRBJ1-1	NA	CASSPGTATEAFF
TRBV9	TRBJ1-2	NA	CASSSTGQGRFNYGYTF
TRBV4-1	TRBJ2-4	NA	CASSQEEILAKNIQYF
TRBV6-1	TRBJ2-4	NA	CASTETNPGDIQYF
TRBV20-1	TRBJ2-3	NA	CSARDGIRTDTQYF
TRBV5-1	TRBJ1-4	NA	CASRAGGGEKLFF
TRBV4-1	TRBJ2-3	NA	CASSQADTQYF
TRBV5-1	TRBJ1-6	NA	CASYRGTDSPLHF
TRBV10-3	TRBJ1-4	NA	CAISAVQGDEKLFF
TRBV20-1	TRBJ1-6	NA	CSARAGAGQGSNSPLHF